These 9 T cell receptor beta chains originate from one sample sequenced in a study of T-cell reconstitution after alpha-beta-depleted transplantation in children. Researchers prepared the TCRbeta library using unique molecular identifiers, the study reports. Using its own MiXCR run on the PCR reads, TCRdb lists one record per CDR3 protein. The profile covers some 600,000 distinct CDR3 sequences, with roughly 15% appearing a single time and 1.1% taken by the ten largest. The sample was PBMCs from the stem cell graft donor, taken from the stem cell graft. Receptors were obtained from a human donor who donated a stem cell graft to a child with acute myeloid leukemia.

In its sample, this clonotype was seen a few times. The rearrangement joins TRBV29-1 to TRBJ2-2; a weak D match, TRBD1 (5 bases). V lost 5 bases and J lost 6, with 7 bases in between. This CDR3 has 11 amino acids. CDR1 SQVTM and CDR2 ANQGSEA come from the germline V gene. This CDR3 reads CSVQGPGELFF. CDR3 in DNA: TGCAGCGTTCAGGGTCCCGGGGAGCTGTTTTTT.

This clonotype appeared many times. The chain joins TRBV20-1 to TRBJ2-7, with a tentative D call TRBD1 (6 bases). Trimming left V 3 bases short and J 3 bases short, with 12 bases between. The CDR3 is made up of 13 amino acids. In germline, CDR1 is DFQATT, CDR2 SNEGSKA (reference sequence). CDR3 DNA: TGCAGTGCTAGTCCACAGGGCGGCTACGAGCAGTACGTC. Amino acid sequence: CSASPQGGYEQYV.

V is TRBV11-1 and J is TRBJ2-3; weak D call: TRBD2 (5 bases). This CDR3 region has 14 residues. V was clipped by 5 bases and J by 3 bases, with 12 bases between them. The germline V gene encodes CDR1 SGHAT and CDR2 FQDESV (reference sequence). The CDR3, as DNA: TGTGCCAGCAGCCCCTGGAGCGGTACAGATACGCAGTATTTT. It translates to CASSPWSGTDTQYF.

This clonotype was observed many times. V usage is TRBV20-1 and J usage is TRBJ1-1; TRBD1 matches 9 bases. The junction had 6 bases not matched to a gene; V was cut back by 5 bases and J by 5 bases. From germline, CDR1 is DFQATT and CDR2 SNEGSKA (reference sequence). The CDR3 loop spans 13 amino acids. The CDR3 here is CSAGGQGHTEAFF. CDR3 coding DNA: TGCAGTGCTGGAGGACAGGGGCATACTGAAGCTTTCTTT.

This clonotype was seen more than once but under ten times. This chain joins TRBV29-1 and TRBJ2-1, with D tentatively TRBD1 (6 bases). V lost 0 bases and J lost 6, with 15 bases in between. The CDR3 loop spans 15 amino acids. Germline CDR1 SQVTM, CDR2 ANQGSEA. CDR3 residues: CSVEDSPGQLNEQFF. The CDR3 bases are TGCAGCGTTGAAGATAGCCCCGGACAGCTCAATGAGCAGTTCTTC.

This clonotype was seen a handful of times. The chain has TRBV24-1 and TRBJ1-1; TRBD1 is a possible D gene (6 bases). This CDR3 comprises 17 residues. V lost 5 bases and J lost 0, with 18 bases in between. The germline CDR1 and CDR2 sequences are KGHDR and SFDVKD. As DNA, the CDR3 is TGTGCCACCAGTGTTCTCAGGGGAGGTGGAATGAACACTGAAGCTTTCTTT. This codes for CATSVLRGGGMNTEAFF.

As for this clonotype: It may be a read error: a sequence one base away is much more abundant. The V and J genes are TRBV20-1 and TRBJ2-7; D call uncertain. This CDR3 spans 13 amino acids. Trimming shortened V by 0 bases and J by 7 bases, and 13 bases separated the two germline ends. Per the germline V gene, CDR1 is DFQATT and CDR2 is SNEGSKA (reference sequence). This CDR3 is CSARETVTLEQYF. The CDR3 nucleotides read TGCAGTGCTAGAGAAACCGTGACTCTTGAGCAGTACTTC.

This clonotype came up a few times. The rearrangement links TRBV10-3 to TRBJ2-4, with a tentative D call TRBD2 (5 bases). Germline CDR1 is ENHRY and CDR2 is SYGVKD. The CDR3 has 18 amino acids. Trimming took 5 bases from V and 2 from J, leaving 22 bases between them. The CDR3 protein is CAISPQKGREGSKNIQYF. In DNA form, the CDR3 reads TGTGCCATCAGTCCTCAGAAAGGACGGGAAGGATCCAAAAACATTCAGTACTTC.

This clonotype showed up just a few times. The chain employs TRBV20-1 and TRBJ2-3; TRBD2 matches 11 bases. The CDR3 consists of 17 residues. The germline CDR1 and CDR2 sequences are DFQATT and SNEGSKA (reference sequence). V lost 6 bases and J lost 3; bases outside the gene matches: 14. The CDR3 nucleotides are TGCAGTGCCATCCCGGGGAGGGTAGCGGGGGGGACAGATACGCAGTATTTT. Translated: CSAIPGRVAGGTDTQYF.